These 5 T cell receptor beta chains came from one sample sequenced in a study of post-analysis software for immune sequencing data. Study-wide points: Higher frequency in patients than in controls was seen for about five TRBV segments, with TRBV5-6, TRBV5-1 and TRBV20-1 among them.

Presence of unique molecular identifiers characterized the TCR beta cDNA libraries. TCRdb ran MiXCR on the PCR reads and lists one entry per CDR3 protein. The sample holds approximately 160,000 distinct CDR3 sequences, around 30% seen once. These receptors have no known antigen. The sample taken for sequencing was blood. The receptors were sampled from a girl aged 5 to 17 with multiple sclerosis.

The chain has TRBV20-1 and TRBJ2-3; TRBD2 might be the D (5 bases). The CDR3 covers 15 residues. Germline V gene data show CDR1 as DFQATT and CDR2 as SNEGSKA (reference sequence). The ends were cut back, 0 bases at V and 0 bases at J, with 10 bases in the middle. CDR3 residues: CSARDPGSSTDTQYF. CDR3 coding DNA: TGCAGTGCTAGAGATCCGGGGTCTAGCACAGATACGCAGTATTTT.

At least ten counts were recorded for this clonotype. The chain has TRBV4-1 and TRBJ1-5, with 9 bases aligning to TRBD1. Per germline, CDR1 MGHRA and CDR2 YSYEKL. CDR3 length equals 15 residues. V dropped 5 bases and J dropped 7; count of bases not matched to a gene: 9. CDR3 nucleotide sequence: TGCGCCAGCAGCGCGGGACAGGGTCCCAAGCAGCCCCAGCATTTT. Encoded protein: CASSAGQGPKQPQHF.

This clonotype was observed at least ten times. The rearrangement uses TRBV6-2 or TRBV6-3 and TRBJ2-7, with 7 bases that match TRBD1. CDR3 size: 14 residues. Trimming at V came to 5 bases and at J to 2 bases, leaving 6 bases not matched to a gene. Germline V lookup: CDR1 MNHEY, CDR2 SVGEGT. The CDR3 reads CASSKPGQPYEQYF. The CDR3 bases are TGTGCCAGCAGTAAACCGGGACAGCCCTACGAGCAGTACTTC.

Ten or more counts support this clonotype. The gene calls are TRBV20-1 and TRBJ1-2; perhaps TRBD1 as D (5 bases). CDR3 length: 11 residues. Germline V gene lookup returns CDR1 DFQATT and CDR2 SNEGSKA (reference sequence). Trimming stripped 5 bases from V and 13 bases from J, with 17 bases between. The CDR3 is CSAYETLGGTF. CDR3 sequence (DNA): TGCAGTGCTTACGAGACCCTGGGGGGCACCTTC.

This sequence joins TRBV2 and TRBJ1-5, with D unclear. Deletions cut 6 bases from V and 0 bases from J, with 15 bases between. Germline-derived CDR1 and CDR2 are SNHLY and FYNNEI. CDR3 length equals 16 residues. The CDR3 here is CASRGRVGRSNQPQHF. Here the CDR3 DNA reads TGTGCCAGCAGGGGGAGGGTTGGACGTAGCAATCAGCCCCAGCATTTT.